This T cell receptor (beta chain) stems from a study of T cell responses to AZD1222 COVID-19 vaccine. Overall study results and limits: CD4 TCRs covered the whole spike, strongest at regions 160-218 and 743-854. The donor group comprised mostly white British people and more females; the analysis possibly underestimated clonal diversity.

Here immunoSEQ multiplex PCR was the method, and the copy in TCRdb shows in-frame clones only, minus some. The sample consists of about 180,000 clones, 85% to 95% of them appearing once. CDR3 length: 15 residues. J was trimmed by 1 base and V by 5 bases; bases with no gene match: 5. Germline V gene sequence: CDR1 SNHLY, CDR2 FYNNEI. Pooling was applied to second doses at about 4 or about 12 weeks. As to this clone: As yet, its antigen is unknown.

The specimen was peripheral blood, collected 28 days after the second AZD1222 dose. V is TRBV2 and J is TRBJ1-5; 7 bases align to TRBD1. This TCR was recovered from an adult who received the AZD1222 COVID-19 vaccine. CDR3 sequence: CASSSSGGSNQPQHF. In DNA form, the CDR3 reads TGTGCCAGCAGTTCTTCAGGGGGGAGCAATCAGCCCCAGCATTTT.